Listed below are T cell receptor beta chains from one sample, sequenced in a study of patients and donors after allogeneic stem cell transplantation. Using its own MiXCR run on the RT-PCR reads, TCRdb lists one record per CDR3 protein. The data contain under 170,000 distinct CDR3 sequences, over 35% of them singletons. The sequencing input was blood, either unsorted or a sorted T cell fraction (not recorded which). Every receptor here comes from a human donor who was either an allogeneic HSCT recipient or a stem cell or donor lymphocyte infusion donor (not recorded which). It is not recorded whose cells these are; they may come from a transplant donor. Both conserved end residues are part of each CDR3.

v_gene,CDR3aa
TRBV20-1,CSAGTVGYTF
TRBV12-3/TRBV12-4,CASSLIRTGLANYGYTF
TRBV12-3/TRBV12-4,CASTFDSPKGTEAFF
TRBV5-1,CASSPGDRGYNEQFF
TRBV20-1,CSGYSKDNTYEQYF
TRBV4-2,CASSHSSGSGLYIYGYTF
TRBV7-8,CASSLIPRGGNEQFF
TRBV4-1,CASSPGPGDVSQPQHF
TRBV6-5,CASSGQGTSPLHF
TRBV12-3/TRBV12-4,CASSLGPGSGGDTQYF
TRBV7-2,CATQVPYNEQFF
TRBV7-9,CASSSQPQQPYGYTF
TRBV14,CASSQVAEGSGYTF
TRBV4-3,CASSQDAGSSYEQYF
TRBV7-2,CASSLEAGTGGYTF
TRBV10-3,CAISERTGLENEKLFF
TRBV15,CATGGDTQYF
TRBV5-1,CASSFDSTGTYGYTF
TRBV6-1,CASSERAGGLSGYTF
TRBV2,CASSDTALVYGYTF
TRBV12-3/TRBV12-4,CASSSGTETNNEQFF
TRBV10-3,CAIRKDPFGSPLHF
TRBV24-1,CATSGGEAFF
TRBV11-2,CASSLDSGHPEAFF
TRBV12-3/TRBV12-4,CASMGPSGNTIYF
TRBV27,CASSGSGGETQYF
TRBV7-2,CASSLEGTGVGQPQHF
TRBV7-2,CASSLGQGSNQPQHF
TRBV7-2,CASSPGSFPHTNTF
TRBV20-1,CSAPGETGNTIYF
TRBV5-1,CASSLRVDEQFF
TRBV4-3,CASSQLRGYQPQHF
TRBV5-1,CASSIDRDEQYF
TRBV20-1,CSARDPGDTQYF
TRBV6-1,CASSEGTSNQPQHF
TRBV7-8,CASSSTGLAGALSTDTQYF
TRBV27,CASSERGNQPQHF
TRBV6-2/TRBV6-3,CASQDVKYNQPQHF